What follows is one TCR beta chain and its context. Its antigen is unidentified. Germline V gives CDR1 SGHAT, CDR2 FQNNGV. Trimming pared 8 bases from V and 6 bases from J, leaving 17 bases between. The length of the CDR3 is 13 residues. The data were taken from a study of CD8+CD57+ T cells in acquired aplastic anemia. Study-wide results and caveats: Researchers report that twenty-nine CD8+ CDR3 sequences appeared in both patients and controls.

The template for TCR beta VDJ and CDR3 sequence profiling was genomic DNA. TCRdb fed the reads into MiXCR, producing one record per CDR3 protein. The table records a few hundred thousand distinct CDR3 sequences, just under 70% of them present only once. Sequencing was carried out using sorted CD4+, CD8+, or CD8+CD57+ T cells (not recorded which) from PBMCs. The chain is built from TRBV11-2 and TRBJ2-7, with D possibly being TRBD1 (6 bases). The origin of this receptor is a human donor in good health, serving as a control. For the CDR3, the DNA is TGTGCCAGCGGGGCGCGCCGAGGGGGCGAGCAGTACTTC. Its protein is CASGARRGGEQYF.